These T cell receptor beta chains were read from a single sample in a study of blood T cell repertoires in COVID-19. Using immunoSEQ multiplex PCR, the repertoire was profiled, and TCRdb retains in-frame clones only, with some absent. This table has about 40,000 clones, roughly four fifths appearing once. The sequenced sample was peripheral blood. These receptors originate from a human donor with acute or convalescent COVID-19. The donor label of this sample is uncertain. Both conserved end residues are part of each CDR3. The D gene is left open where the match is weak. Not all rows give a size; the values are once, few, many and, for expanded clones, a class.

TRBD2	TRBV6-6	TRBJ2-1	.	TGTGCCAGCACCAAGGGCACTAGCGGGGGAAACAATGAGCAGTTCTTC	CASTKGTSGGNNEQFF
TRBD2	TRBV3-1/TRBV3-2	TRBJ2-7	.	TGTGCCAGCAGCCAATCCACTAGCGGAACCTACGAGCAGTACTTC	CASSQSTSGTYEQYF
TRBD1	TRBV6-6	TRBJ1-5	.	TGTGCCAGCAGTTACGACAGGGTCCAGCCCCAGCATTTT	CASSYDRVQPQHF
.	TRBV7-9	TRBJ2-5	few	TGTGCCAGCAGCTTAAGCGGGCCGGAGACCCAGTACTTC	CASSLSGPETQYF
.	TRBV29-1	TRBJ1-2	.	TGCAGCGTTGAAGGAAACAGCTATGGCTACACCTTC	CSVEGNSYGYTF
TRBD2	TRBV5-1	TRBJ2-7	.	TGCGCCAGCAGCTTGGCTAGCGGGAGGGGGGTTTACTACGAGCAGTACTTC	CASSLASGRGVYYEQYF
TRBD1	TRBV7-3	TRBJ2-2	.	TGTGCCAGCAGCTTAACCCGACAGGGGGCCATCACCGGGGAGCTGTTTTTT	CASSLTRQGAITGELFF
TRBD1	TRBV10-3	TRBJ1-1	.	TGTGCCAGCAGACAGGGATTGAACACTGAAGCTTTCTTT	CASRQGLNTEAFF
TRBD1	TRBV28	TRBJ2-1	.	TGTGCCAGCATCCCCCCTTCGGGGACAGGGGGCAATGAGCAGTTCTTC	CASIPPSGTGGNEQFF
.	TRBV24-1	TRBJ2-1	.	TGTGCCACCAGTGATTTCTCAGGGTTGGATGAGCAGTTCTTC	CATSDFSGLDEQFF
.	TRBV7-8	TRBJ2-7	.	TGTGCCAGCCGGAACCGGGACACAAGCTACGAGCAGTACTTC	CASRNRDTSYEQYF
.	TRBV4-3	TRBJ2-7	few	TGCGCCAGCAGCCTCGGAGGGTTATCAAACGAGCAGTACTTC	CASSLGGLSNEQYF
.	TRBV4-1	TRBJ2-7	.	TGCGCCAGCAGCCAAGTACAGAGATACGAGCAGTACTTC	CASSQVQRYEQYF
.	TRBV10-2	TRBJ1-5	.	TGCGCCAGCAGTGAGTCGAGGGCCCAGCCCCAGCATTTT	CASSESRAQPQHF
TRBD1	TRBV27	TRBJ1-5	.	TGTGCCAGCAGGGGGACAGGGAATCAGCCCCAGCATTTT	CASRGTGNQPQHF
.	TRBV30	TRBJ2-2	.	TGTGCCTCGATCGTCGCAGGGGGGACCCCCCACCCCACCGGGGAGCTGTTTTTT	CASIVAGGTPHPTGELFF
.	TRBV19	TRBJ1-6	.	TGTGCCAGTACGCAGGGTTGGAATTCACCCCTCCACTTT	CASTQGWNSPLHF
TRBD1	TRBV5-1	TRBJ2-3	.	TGCGCCAGCAGCGCCCGGGACAGGGGGTTGGATACGCAGTATTTT	CASSARDRGLDTQYF
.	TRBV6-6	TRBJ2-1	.	TGTGCCAGCAGCCCCGGTTATTACAATGAGCAGTTCTTC	CASSPGYYNEQFF
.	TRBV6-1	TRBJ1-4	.	TGTGCCAGCAGTGAAGGTCAGGCAGGGTGGGTTTTT	CASSEGQAGWVF
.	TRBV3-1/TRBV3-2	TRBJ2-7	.	TGTGCCAGCAGCCAAAGGCGGGAGCAGTACTTC	CASSQRREQYF
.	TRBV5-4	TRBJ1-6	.	TGTGCCAGCAGCCCGGGAGGGAGGAGCTCCTATAATTCACCCCTCCACTTT	CASSPGGRSSYNSPLHF
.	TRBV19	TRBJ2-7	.	TGTGCCAGTAGGAGTAGCGGAACCTACGAGCAGTACTTC	CASRSSGTYEQYF
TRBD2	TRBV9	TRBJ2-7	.	TGTGCCAGCAGCGTAGTCACTAGCGGGGGTGTGCAGTACTTC	CASSVVTSGGVQYF
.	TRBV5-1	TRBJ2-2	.	TGCGCCAGCAGCTCCCCCCCTTGGGGCCACGAGAACACCGGGGAGCTGTTTTTT	CASSSPPWGHENTGELFF
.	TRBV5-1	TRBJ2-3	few	TGCGCCAGCAGCTTGGCGAGACTAGGAGCTCCATGGAGTGATACGCAGTATTTT	CASSLARLGAPWSDTQYF
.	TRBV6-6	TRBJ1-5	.	TGTGCCAGCGTCACAGGCCCTAATCAGCCCCAGCATTTT	CASVTGPNQPQHF
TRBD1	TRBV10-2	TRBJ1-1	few	TGCGCCAGCAGTGAGTCAAGGACAGGGGGTGCTTTCTTT	CASSESRTGGAFF
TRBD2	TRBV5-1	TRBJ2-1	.	TGCGCCAGCAGCTTTACTAGCGGGACGGATGAGCAGTTCTTC	CASSFTSGTDEQFF
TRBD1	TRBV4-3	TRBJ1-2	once	TGCGCCAGCAGCCAGCCGGGACAGGGGGCCCTTGGCTACACCTTC	CASSQPGQGALGYTF
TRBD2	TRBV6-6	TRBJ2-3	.	TGTGCCAGCCGATGGACTAGCGCCAGCACAGATACGCAGTATTTT	CASRWTSASTDTQYF
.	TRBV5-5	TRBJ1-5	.	TGTGCCAGCAGCTCCGGGACATCCACAGGGCAGCCCCAGCATTTT	CASSSGTSTGQPQHF
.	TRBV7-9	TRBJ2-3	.	TGTGCCAGCAGCTTATGGGCGGGGCGGCGCACAGATACGCAGTATTTT	CASSLWAGRRTDTQYF
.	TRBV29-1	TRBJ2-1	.	TGCAGCGTTGGCCCGGGGGTTGATGAGCAGTTCTTC	CSVGPGVDEQFF
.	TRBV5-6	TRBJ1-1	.	TGTGCCAGCAGCTTGGGACTCCGAGACACTGAAGCTTTCTTT	CASSLGLRDTEAFF
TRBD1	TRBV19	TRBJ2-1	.	TGTGCCAGTAGTAGGTTAAGGGACAGGGGGCCGGGGAGATCGTACAATGAGCAGTTCTTC	CASSRLRDRGPGRSYNEQFF
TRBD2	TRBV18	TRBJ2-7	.	TGTGCCAGCTCACCATCCGGGGGGGCCGAGCAGTACTTC	CASSPSGGAEQYF
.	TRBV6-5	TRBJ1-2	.	TGTGCCAGCAGTTACACTGGGGGCGAAAACTATGGCTACACCTTC	CASSYTGGENYGYTF
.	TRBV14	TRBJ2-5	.	TGTGCCAGCAGCCAAATGAGGGGGGGAGAGACCCAGTACTTC	CASSQMRGGETQYF
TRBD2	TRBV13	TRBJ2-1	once	TGTGCCACTTCAACCTACCTTAGCGGGCGAGATGAGCAGTTCTTC	CATSTYLSGRDEQFF
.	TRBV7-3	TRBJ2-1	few	TGTGCCAGCAGCTTACGGTTGGGACTTAGGGACAATGAGCAGTTCTTC	CASSLRLGLRDNEQFF
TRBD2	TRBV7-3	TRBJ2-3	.	TGTGCCAGCAGCTTGGCGGGGGGGAGCACAGATACGCAGTATTTT	CASSLAGGSTDTQYF
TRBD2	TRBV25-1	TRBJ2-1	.	TGTGCCAGCAGTGTCGGGGGGACCTACAATGAGCAGTTCTTC	CASSVGGTYNEQFF
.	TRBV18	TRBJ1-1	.	TGTGCCAGCTCACCCGAGAGCGCCTTGAACACTGAAGCTTTCTTT	CASSPESALNTEAFF
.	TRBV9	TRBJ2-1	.	TGTGCCAGCAGCGAGGACAGTGAGCAGTTCTTC	CASSEDSEQFF
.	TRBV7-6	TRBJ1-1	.	TGTGCCAGCAGCTTAGCTTCCAGGGGTGGCACTGAAGCTTTCTTT	CASSLASRGGTEAFF
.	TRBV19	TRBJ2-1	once	TGTGCCAGTAGTATAGATCTAAGGAGGGTTCGGGGAGGTGAGCAGTTCTTC	CASSIDLRRVRGGEQFF
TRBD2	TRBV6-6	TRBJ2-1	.	TGTGCCAGCAGTTACTCCGCCGGACTAGCGGCGAATGAGCAGTTCTTC	CASSYSAGLAANEQFF
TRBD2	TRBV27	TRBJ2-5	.	TGTGCCAGCAGTTCCTCCCCCATTAGCGGGAGGGCCGGCGAGACCCAGTACTTC	CASSSSPISGRAGETQYF
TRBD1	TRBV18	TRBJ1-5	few	TGTGCCAGCTCACCTATGACAGGGCGTCAGCCCCAGCATTTT	CASSPMTGRQPQHF
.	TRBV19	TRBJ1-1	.	TGTGCCAGTAGTACCCTGGGAGGCACTGAAGCTTTCTTT	CASSTLGGTEAFF
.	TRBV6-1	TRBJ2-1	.	TGTGCCAGCGGGGGGTCGGCAAGCAATGAGCAGTTCTTC	CASGGSASNEQFF
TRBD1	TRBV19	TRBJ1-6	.	TGTGCCAGTACCTTCCAGGGGGCGCGTTTTTCACCCCTCCACTTT	CASTFQGARFSPLHF